The 3 T cell receptor beta chains given below trace back to one sample, sequenced in a study of a mutant IDH1 vaccine in newly diagnosed glioma. The time point: baseline, week 1 (first vaccination visit). The treatment denotes: pre-vaccination baseline after standard-of-care therapy. Some clones are missing from TCRdb's copy, which holds only in-frame ones; the method was immunoSEQ multiplex PCR. Of roughly 99,000 clones listed, roughly 89% are singletons. This specimen was PBMCs, taken from a glioma patient treated with radiotherapy, temozolomide or both. The source is a woman aged 50 to 60 with glioma.

The chain links TRBV5-1 to TRBJ1-2, with a tentative D call TRBD1 (6 bases). The CDR3 runs 15 residues. Germline CDR1 is SGHRS and CDR2 is YFSETQ. Trimming shortened V by 4 bases and J by 10 bases, and 23 bases separated the two germline ends. This CDR3 is CASSLFVPQGYNYTF. DNA of the CDR3: TGCGCCAGCAGCCTGTTTGTACCTCAGGGGTATAACTACACCTTC.

The chain is built from TRBV25-1 and TRBJ2-5; tentatively, D is TRBD2 (7 bases). The V end lost 2 bases, the J end lost 1 base, and 14 bases lay between the germline ends. This CDR3 has 16 amino acids. The germline gives CDR1 MGHDK, CDR2 SYGVNS. CDR3 region: CASSEGSGGFQETQYF. CDR3 in DNA: TGTGCCAGCAGTGAAGGTTCGGGGGGCTTCCAAGAGACCCAGTACTTC.

This clone was seen a handful of times. This chain links TRBV27 with TRBJ1-1, with 8 bases that match TRBD1. CDR3 length: 11 residues. The V segment lost 6 bases and the J segment 6 bases; nucleotides outside the gene matches: 0. Germline V gives CDR1 MNHEY, CDR2 SMNVEV (reference sequence). The CDR3 spells CASRQGAEAFF. As DNA, the CDR3 is TGTGCCAGCAGACAGGGGGCTGAAGCTTTCTTT.